This TCR beta chain derives from a study of blood T cell repertoires in COVID-19. Study context: In each case, the material was cDNA or gDNA derived from T cells, B-cell-depleted T cells, or PBMCs.

The assay was immunoSEQ multiplex PCR, and TCRdb's table has in-frame clones only and misses some. The table includes 300,000 to 450,000 clones, 70% to 90% detected once. The receptor was derived from a woman aged 60 to 75 with COVID-19, enrolled during active disease. Sequenced material: peripheral blood.

The CDR3 here is CASCNPGQVYNEQFF. CDR3 DNA sequence: TGTGCCAGCTGCAACCCGGGACAGGTTTACAATGAGCAGTTCTTC. This chain links TRBV27 with TRBJ2-1, with 8 bases fitting TRBD1. The J segment lost 4 bases and the V segment lost 8 bases, leaving 10 bases of the junction unmatched. CDR1 is MNHEY and CDR2 is SMNVEV in the germline V gene (reference sequence). The CDR3 extends over 15 amino acids.